A single sample is the source of the 26 T cell receptor beta chains below, sequenced in a study of naive and memory T cell subsets. Both TRBC1 and TRBC2 were covered by a beta constant-region primer of two equimolar oligonucleotides. TCRdb re-analysed the UMI-ligation and nested PCR reads in MiXCR, keeping a single row per CDR3 protein. The sample holds roughly 140,000 distinct CDR3 sequences, about 17% seen once. Input material: naive CD4+ T cells from blood. Every receptor here comes from a human donor in good health.

The chain has TRBV18 and TRBJ2-1; D gene unclear. Trimming stripped 2 bases from V and 12 bases from J, with 11 bases between. The CDR3 contains 12 residues. Germline loops: CDR1 KGHSH, CDR2 LQKENI. The DNA for the CDR3 is TGTGCCAGCTCACCAGAGCTCCCCCCGCAGTTCTTC. Its protein product is CASSPELPPQFF.

The chain carries TRBV28 and TRBJ1-2; unclear D gene. Trimming pared 2 bases from V and 4 bases from J, leaving 11 bases between. Germline CDR1 reads MDHEN; CDR2 reads SYDVKM. The CDR3 is made up of 14 amino acids. In nucleotides, the CDR3 is TGTGCCAGCAGTTTAGAGGACGGAGTCTATGGCTACACCTTC. It translates to CASSLEDGVYGYTF.

The J gene is TRBJ2-7, the V gene TRBV28; 14 nucleotides align to TRBD2. V dropped 9 bases and J dropped 2; count of bases not matched to a gene: 12. CDR1 and CDR2 (germline): MDHEN, SYDVKM. CDR3 length equals 17 residues. In nucleotides, the CDR3 is TGTGCCAGTCCCCCGGGACTAGCGGGAGCTACCCCCTACGAGCAGTACTTC. Amino acids: CASPPGLAGATPYEQYF.

With regard to this clonotype: A read error may be the cause here, since a much bigger clone is one base away. J is TRBJ2-3 and V is TRBV6-5; D call uncertain. Germline CDR1 MNHEY, CDR2 SVGAGI. The CDR3 is 11 residues long. CDR3 region: CVTYRGDTQYF. The DNA for the CDR3 is TGTGTCACCTACCGTGGGGATACGCAGTATTTT.

The gene calls are TRBV10-3 and TRBJ2-5; 11 nucleotides align to TRBD2. CDR3 length: 15 amino acids. The ends lost 5 bases at V and 5 bases at J; junction bases unmatched: 7. Germline CDR1 and CDR2: ENHRY and SYGVKD. The DNA for the CDR3 is TGTGCCATCAGTATGGGACTAGCGGCGGGTGAGACCCAGTACTTC. It codes for CAISMGLAAGETQYF.

The V gene is TRBV27, the J gene TRBJ2-3; no clear D. V lost 2 bases and J 3 bases, leaving 9 bases between the germline ends. This CDR3 is 14 amino acids long. CDR1 MNHEY and CDR2 SMNVEV come from the germline V gene (reference sequence). CDR3 in amino acids: CASSLASPTDTQYF. In DNA form, the CDR3 reads TGTGCCAGCAGTTTAGCTTCACCTACAGATACGCAGTATTTT.

This clonotype has only a few counts. This chain joins TRBV4-2 and TRBJ2-1, with 13 bases matching TRBD2. Germline-derived CDR1 and CDR2 are LGHNA and YNFKEQ. With V trimmed by 1 base and J by 1 base, 13 bases remained unmatched. This CDR3 is 21 amino acids long. Here the CDR3 DNA reads TGTGCCAGCAGCCAAGTATCATGGACTAGCGGGAGAGGCAGATCCTACAATGAGCAGTTCTTC. This gives the protein CASSQVSWTSGRGRSYNEQFF.

The chain joins TRBV5-1 to TRBJ1-5, with a weak D call TRBD1 (5 bases). Trimming took 4 bases from V and 1 from J, leaving 12 bases between them. Germline CDR1 SGHRS, CDR2 YFSETQ. The CDR3 sequence is 15 residues long. CDR3 bases: TGCGCCAGCAGCCTCGAGGGGATCAGCAATCAGCCCCAGCATTTT. This translates into CASSLEGISNQPQHF.

The sample holds a few counts of this clonotype. The chain joins TRBV5-1 to TRBJ2-1, with 12 bases fitting TRBD2. The J segment lost 9 bases and the V segment lost 4 bases, leaving 14 bases of the junction unmatched. This CDR3 comprises 17 residues. The V gene's germline CDR1 is SGHRS and CDR2 YFSETQ. CDR3 sequence (DNA): TGCGCCAGCAGCCAAGGTGGAGCTAGCGGGAGGGCCAGTGAGCAGTTCTTC. It translates to CASSQGGASGRASEQFF.

V and J are TRBV28 and TRBJ2-2, with a tentative D call TRBD1 (6 bases). The CDR3 runs to 15 residues. Germline V lookup: CDR1 MDHEN, CDR2 SYDVKM. Trimming pared 3 bases from V and 5 bases from J, leaving 13 bases between. CDR3: CASSLPNTGTGELFF. The DNA of the CDR3 is TGTGCCAGCAGTTTGCCAAACACAGGGACCGGGGAGCTGTTTTTT.

A word on this clonotype: The junction does not match germline at one end; this may be a read error. This chain uses TRBV2 with TRBJ1-1, with D possibly being TRBD1 (5 bases). Germline V gene lookup returns CDR1 SNHLY and CDR2 FYNNEI. The CDR3 runs to 13 residues. The CDR3 protein is CDSSGPGPYEAFF. The CDR3 bases are TGTGACAGCAGTGGGCCGGGGCCATATGAAGCTTTCTTT. The variable domain in full, completed from reference TRBV2 and TRBJ1-1, reads EPEVTQTPSHQVTQMGQEVILRCVPISNHLYFYWYRQILGQKVEFLVSFYNNEISEKSEIFDDQFSVERPDGSNFTLKIRSTKLEDSAMYFCDSSGPGPYEAFFGQGTRLTVV.

This clonotype was detected a few times. The chain uses TRBV5-1 and TRBJ2-1, with D possibly called TRBD1 or TRBD2 (6 bases each). Trimming took 4 bases from V and 3 from J, leaving 17 bases between them. This CDR3 region has 16 residues. Germline loops: CDR1 SGHRS, CDR2 YFSETQ. The CDR3 DNA is TGCGCCAGCAGCAGGCTGGAAGGGGGGAGCTACAATGAGCAGTTCTTC. Encoded protein: CASSRLEGGSYNEQFF.

The chain is built from TRBV29-1 and TRBJ2-7, with 9 bases aligning to TRBD1. Looked up from germline, CDR1 is SQVTM and CDR2 is ANQGSEA. CDR3 size: 12 residues. The V segment lost 5 bases and the J segment 5 bases; nucleotides outside the gene matches: 4. The DNA for the CDR3 is TGCAGCGTTCTACAGGGGGCCCACGAGCAGTACTTC. The encoded protein is CSVLQGAHEQYF.

Comments on this clonotype: This sequence may be a read error, since a much larger clone differs from it by one base. V gene TRBV7-6 combines with J gene TRBJ1-6; D is undetermined. The germline V gene encodes CDR1 SGHVS and CDR2 FNYEAQ. The germline V and J ends were trimmed by 1 base and 7 bases, with 14 bases remaining between them. CDR3 length equals 16 residues. CDR3 amino acids: CASSLGSGQRNSPLHF. In DNA, the CDR3 is TGTGCCAGCAGCTTAGGAAGCGGGCAGAGAAATTCACCCCTCCACTTT.

J is TRBJ2-1 and V is TRBV19; 14 nucleotides line up with TRBD2. Germline V CDR1 and CDR2: LNHDA, SQIVND (reference sequence). The CDR3 is made up of 19 amino acids. The trim removed 0 bases at V and 6 bases at J, leaving 10 bases unmatched. DNA for the CDR3: TGTGCCAGTAGTATAGATGGGCCTGGACTAGCGGGAGGACGCAATGAGCAGTTCTTC. Its translation is CASSIDGPGLAGGRNEQFF.

The chain couples TRBV12-3 or TRBV12-4 to TRBJ2-1; 10 nucleotides match TRBD2. This CDR3 has 15 amino acids. V lost 5 bases, J lost 5 bases, and 6 bases stayed unmatched. The CDR3 region is CASSPGTSADNEQFF. For the CDR3, the DNA is TGTGCCAGCAGTCCCGGGACTAGCGCCGACAATGAGCAGTTCTTC.

V gene TRBV12-3 or TRBV12-4 combines with J gene TRBJ1-1; possible D gene TRBD1, 5 bases. This CDR3 region has 13 residues. Trimming cost V 3 bases and J 4 bases, with 9 bases left between them. In nucleotides, the CDR3 is TGTGCCAGCAGTTTGATCGGGGCCACTGAAGCTTTCTTT. Protein product: CASSLIGATEAFF.

A word on this clonotype: This may be a read error, as it is one base from a much larger clone. This chain connects TRBV7-2 to TRBJ2-1; 13 bases agree with TRBD2. Germline CDR1 and CDR2: SGHTA and FQGNSA. The CDR3 covers 16 residues. V trimming: 10 bases; J trimming: 4 bases; junction bases outside the gene matches: 10. The CDR3 sequence: CAIIVQGLAGYNEQFF. The CDR3 DNA sequence: TGTGCCATCATCGTGCAGGGACTAGCGGGGTACAATGAGCAGTTCTTC.

The gene calls are TRBV6-2 or TRBV6-3 and TRBJ2-7; weak D call: TRBD1 (6 bases). CDR1 is MNHEY and CDR2 is SVGEGT in the germline V gene. V was clipped by 2 bases and J by 3 bases, with 20 bases between them. The CDR3 consists of 17 residues. CDR3 coding DNA: TGTGCCAGCAGTTACCGTACAGGGAGCGTCTCCTTCTACGAGCAGTACTTC. Translating gives CASSYRTGSVSFYEQYF.

The rearrangement uses TRBV20-1 and TRBJ2-7; 13 bases map to TRBD2. J was trimmed by 1 base and V by 7 bases; bases with no gene match: 4. The CDR3 runs to 14 residues. Germline V CDR1 and CDR2: DFQATT, SNEGSKA (reference sequence). CDR3 DNA: TGCAGTGTCCCGGGACTAGCGGGATCCTACGAGCAGTACTTC. Translation: CSVPGLAGSYEQYF.

The chain joins TRBV20-1 to TRBJ2-3; D not resolved. CDR3 length equals 14 residues. CDR1 is DFQATT and CDR2 is SNEGSKA in the germline V gene (reference sequence). With 3 bases removed from V and 0 bases from J, the gap between germline ends came to 10 bases. Here the CDR3 reads CSASPGGSTDTQYF. In nucleotides, the CDR3 is TGCAGTGCTAGCCCGGGCGGAAGCACAGATACGCAGTATTTT.

V gene TRBV7-2 combines with J gene TRBJ2-7, with TRBD2 identical over 9 bases. V was clipped by 5 bases and J by 0 bases; unmatched bases: 5. The CDR3 is 15 residues long. Per germline, CDR1 SGHTA and CDR2 FQGNSA. This CDR3 is CASSALAGASYEQYF. The CDR3 DNA reads as TGTGCCAGCAGCGCATTAGCGGGAGCCTCCTACGAGCAGTACTTC.

The chain uses TRBV20-1 and TRBJ1-2, with no clear D. Germline loops: CDR1 DFQATT, CDR2 SNEGSKA (reference sequence). Trimming stripped 0 bases from V and 3 bases from J, with 5 bases between. The CDR3 runs to 12 residues. CDR3 DNA sequence: TGCAGTGCTAGAGATCCCGACTATGGCTACACCTTC. Amino acids: CSARDPDYGYTF.

This clonotype was detected only a few times. V is TRBV20-1 and J is TRBJ2-1; 8 positions agree with TRBD2. Germline V gene lookup returns CDR1 DFQATT and CDR2 SNEGSKA (reference sequence). The CDR3 has 15 residues. V was pared by 6 bases and J by 2 bases, with 9 bases of the junction left unmatched. CDR3 DNA sequence: TGCAGTGCGATCTCGGGCGGGAGGCCCTACAATGAGCAGTTCTTC. Its protein product is CSAISGGRPYNEQFF.

This clonotype was detected only a few times. The chain links TRBV4-1 to TRBJ1-6; tentatively, D is TRBD1 (6 bases). This CDR3 spans 16 amino acids. Germline V gene data show CDR1 as MGHRA and CDR2 as YSYEKL. The ends were cut back, 2 bases at V and 5 bases at J, with 13 bases in the middle. The CDR3 region is CASSQLRQDDNSPLHF. CDR3 coding DNA: TGCGCCAGCAGCCAACTAAGACAGGACGATAATTCACCCCTCCACTTT.

This clonotype has just a few counts. This sequence joins TRBV20-1 and TRBJ2-1; 7 bases align to TRBD2. J lost 3 bases, V lost 0 bases, and 8 bases had no gene match. CDR1 and CDR2 from the germline V gene are DFQATT and SNEGSKA (reference sequence). This CDR3 spans 16 amino acids. CDR3: CSARDREGAFYNEQFF. As DNA, the CDR3 is TGCAGTGCTAGAGATAGGGAGGGTGCCTTCTACAATGAGCAGTTCTTC.